This paragraph covers one TCR beta chain sequence. As yet, its antigen is unknown. The data are from a study of T cell responses to AZD1222 COVID-19 vaccine. Sequencing was performed with immunoSEQ multiplex PCR; in TCRdb, only in-frame clones are kept and a portion is missing. The sample lists roughly 99,000 clones, around 89% occurring once. Whole-study results and caveats: A mostly white British donor set with more females was recruited, and clonal diversity was possibly underestimated. Only a handful of AZD1222 recipients, several in all, had baseline seropositivity. The CD4 TCRs associated with vaccination extended across spike and predominated at 160-218 and 743-854.

CDR3 length: 16 amino acids. CDR1 and CDR2 (germline): GTSNPN, SVGIG (reference sequence). V lost 0 bases to trimming and J lost 0 bases, with 9 bases between them. J is TRBJ1-6 and V is TRBV30; the D gene is possibly TRBD1 (6 bases). The material was peripheral blood, obtained on day 0 of AZD1222 vaccination. This TCR derives from an adult in good health. The CDR3 spells CAWSVGGLSYNSPLHF. The CDR3 coding sequence is TGTGCCTGGAGTGTGGGGGGCCTCTCCTATAATTCACCCCTCCACTTT. Full variable domain (outside the CDR3, taken from reference TRBV30 and TRBJ1-6): SQTIHQWPATLVQPVGSPLSLECTVEGTSNPNLYWYRQAAGRGLQLLFYSVGIGQISSEVPQNLSASRPQDRQFILSSKKLLLSDSGFYLCAWSVGGLSYNSPLHFGNGTRLTVT.